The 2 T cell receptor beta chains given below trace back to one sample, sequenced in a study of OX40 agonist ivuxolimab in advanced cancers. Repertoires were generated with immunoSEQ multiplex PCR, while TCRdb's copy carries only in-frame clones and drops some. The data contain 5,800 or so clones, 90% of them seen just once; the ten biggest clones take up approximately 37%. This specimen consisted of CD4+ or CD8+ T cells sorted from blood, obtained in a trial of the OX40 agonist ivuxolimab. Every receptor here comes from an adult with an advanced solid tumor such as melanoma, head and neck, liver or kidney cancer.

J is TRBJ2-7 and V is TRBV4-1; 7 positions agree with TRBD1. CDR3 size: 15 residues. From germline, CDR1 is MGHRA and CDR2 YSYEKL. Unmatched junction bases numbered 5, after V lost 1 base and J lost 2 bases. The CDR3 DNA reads TGCGCCAGCAGCCAAGGTGAGACAGGGCCCTACGAGCAGTACTTC. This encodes CASSQGETGPYEQYF.

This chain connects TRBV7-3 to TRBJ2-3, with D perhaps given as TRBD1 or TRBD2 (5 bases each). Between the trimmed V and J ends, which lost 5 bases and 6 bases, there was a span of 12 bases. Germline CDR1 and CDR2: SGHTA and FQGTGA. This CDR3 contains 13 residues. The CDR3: CASSPGDADTQYF. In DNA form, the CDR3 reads TGTGCCAGCAGCCCTGGGGACGCCGATACGCAGTATTTT. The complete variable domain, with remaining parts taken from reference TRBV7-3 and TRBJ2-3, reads GAGVSQTPSNKVTEKGKYVELRCDPISGHTALYWYRQSLGQGPEFLIYFQGTGAADDSGLPNDRFFAVRPEGSVSTLKIQRTERGDSAVYLCASSPGDADTQYFGPGTRLTVL.